Listed below are T cell receptor beta chains from one sample, sequenced in a study of cytomegalovirus exposure and HLA in healthy donors. TCRdb's table, derived via immunoSEQ multiplex PCR, lists solely in-frame clones and lacks some. The sample contains about 120,000 clones, over 60% of which appear only once. The material sequenced was PBMCs. The source of these receptors is a woman aged 60 to 75 in good health and CMV-seropositive. Each CDR3 is given with its conserved first and last residue. Each record gives: D gene, V gene, J gene, clone size, CDR3 DNA, CDR3 protein. A D gene is named only where the DNA matches it firmly. Clone size appears in some rows only: once, few, many, or a class for an expanded clone.

TRBD2	TRBV10-3	TRBJ2-3	NA	TGTGCCATCAGCAGGGCTAGCGGAAACACAGATACGCAGTATTTT	CAISRASGNTDTQYF
TRBD1	TRBV7-9	TRBJ2-2	NA	TGTGCCAGCAGCCTAAGGACAGGGGACACCGGGGAGCTGTTTTTT	CASSLRTGDTGELFF
NA	TRBV7-3	TRBJ1-4	once	TGTGCCAGCAGCTTCGCAGCTAATGAAAAACTGTTTTTT	CASSFAANEKLFF
TRBD2	TRBV27	TRBJ2-7	once	TGTGCCAGCACAACGGGTAGCGGGAGGGCCTACGAGCAGTACTTC	CASTTGSGRAYEQYF
NA	TRBV6-5	TRBJ1-1	few	TGTGCCAGCACAGTAACACGGAACACTGAAGCTTTCTTT	CASTVTRNTEAFF
TRBD1	TRBV10-3	TRBJ1-1	NA	TGTGCCATCAGGGGACAGGGTGAAGCTTTCTTT	CAIRGQGEAFF
NA	TRBV2	TRBJ1-1	NA	TGTGCCAGCAGTGACAGGCTTGAAGCTTTCTTT	CASSDRLEAFF
NA	TRBV28	TRBJ1-1	NA	TGTGCCAGTACAGGGCCTGTGGAGACTGAAGCTTTCTTT	CASTGPVETEAFF
TRBD1	TRBV18	TRBJ1-3	NA	TGTGCCAGCTCACCAGTCGGAGGGCTCGAGGGGGCGGCCATATATTTT	CASSPVGGLEGAAIYF
NA	TRBV27	TRBJ2-2	NA	TGTGCCAGCAGAGACCGGGAAGAGCTGTTTTTT	CASRDREELFF
NA	TRBV28	TRBJ2-2	NA	TGTGCCAGCAGTCAGGGGAGAGTCGGGGAGCTGTTTTTT	CASSQGRVGELFF
NA	TRBV20-1	TRBJ1-2	NA	TGCATGACCGCATTGGGCCTTGGCTACACCTTC	CMTALGLGYTF
TRBD1	TRBV29-1	TRBJ2-3	NA	TGCGGGACCGGGACAGTAAGCACAGATACGCAGTATTTT	CGTGTVSTDTQYF
TRBD2	TRBV9	TRBJ2-1	few	TGTGCCAGCAGCGCAGCGGGAGGTTACAATGAGCAGTTCTTC	CASSAAGGYNEQFF
TRBD2	TRBV30	TRBJ2-3	NA	TGTGCCTGGAGCCGGGAGGGCCTTTATACGCAGTATTTT	CAWSREGLYTQYF
NA	TRBV6-4	TRBJ2-3	NA	TGTGCCAGCAGGCGTAGAGACAGGAGCACAGATACGCAGTATTTT	CASRRRDRSTDTQYF
NA	TRBV12-5	TRBJ2-2	NA	TGTGCTAGTGAGCTGAACACCGGGGAGCTGTTTTTT	CASELNTGELFF
TRBD1	TRBV19	TRBJ1-2	NA	TGTGCCACCTGGGACAGGGAAAAGTTTCGGGGCTACACCTTC	CATWDREKFRGYTF
NA	TRBV5-1	TRBJ1-6	NA	TGCGCCAGCAGCTTGGGAGGGTCCCCCCGAACTCCCCTCCACTTT	CASSLGGSPRTPLHF
TRBD2	TRBV30	TRBJ2-1	NA	TGTGCCTGGACTAGCGGGAATCTCAATGAGCAGTTCTTC	CAWTSGNLNEQFF
NA	TRBV2	TRBJ1-2	NA	TGTGCCAGCAGTATGGACAGCAACTATGGCTACACCTTC	CASSMDSNYGYTF
NA	TRBV5-1	TRBJ2-3	NA	TGCGCCAGCAGCTCCAGATATGAAGATACGCAGTATTTT	CASSSRYEDTQYF
TRBD1	TRBV9	TRBJ1-4	few	TGTGCCAGCAGCGGAGAACTCCGGGACAGTACAACTAATGAAAAACTGTTTTTT	CASSGELRDSTTNEKLFF
TRBD2	TRBV19	TRBJ2-3	NA	TGTGCCAGTATGGGGGTAAGCGGGAGGGACGGCACAGATACGCAGTATTTT	CASMGVSGRDGTDTQYF
NA	TRBV21-1	TRBJ2-1	NA	TGTGCCAGCAGCAAAGAGGAGGGCGGGACCTCCTACAATGAGCAGTTCTTC	CASSKEEGGTSYNEQFF
NA	TRBV19	TRBJ1-5	NA	TGTGCCACTAGTCAGGGGACCTGGCAGGATTTT	CATSQGTWQDF